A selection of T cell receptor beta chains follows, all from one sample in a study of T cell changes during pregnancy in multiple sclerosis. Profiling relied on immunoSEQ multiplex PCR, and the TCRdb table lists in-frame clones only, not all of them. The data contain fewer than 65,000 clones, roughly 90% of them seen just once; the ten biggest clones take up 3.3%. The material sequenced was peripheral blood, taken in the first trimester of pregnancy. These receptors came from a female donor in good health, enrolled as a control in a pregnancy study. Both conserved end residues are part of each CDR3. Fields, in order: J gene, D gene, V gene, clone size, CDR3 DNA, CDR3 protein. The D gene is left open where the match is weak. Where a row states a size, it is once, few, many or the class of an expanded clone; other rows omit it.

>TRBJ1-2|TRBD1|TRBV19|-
TGTGCCAGTCTAAAAGACAGGGATGGCTACACCTTC
CASLKDRDGYTF
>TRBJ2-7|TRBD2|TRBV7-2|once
TGTGCCAGCAGCCCCCGACTAGCGGGGGCTTTCTACGAGCAGTACTTC
CASSPRLAGAFYEQYF
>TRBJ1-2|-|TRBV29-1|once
TGCAGCGTTGAGAGAGGGACAAACTATGGCTACACCTTC
CSVERGTNYGYTF
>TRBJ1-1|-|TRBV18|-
TGTGCCAGCTCACCACTTTCCGGGAACACTGAAGCTTTCTTT
CASSPLSGNTEAFF
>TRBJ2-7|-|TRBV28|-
TGTGCCAGCAGTTTACGGAGTACTGACTACGAGCAGTACTTC
CASSLRSTDYEQYF
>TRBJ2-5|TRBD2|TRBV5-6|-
TGTGCCAGCAGCTTGTGGGTAGCGGGGGAAGAGACCCAGTACTTC
CASSLWVAGEETQYF
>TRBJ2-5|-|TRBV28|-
TGTGCCAGCAGTTTTTTCGGAGAGCAAGAGACCCAGTACTTC
CASSFFGEQETQYF
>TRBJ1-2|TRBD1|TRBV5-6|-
TGTGCCAGCAGCTTTCGTGGGGTGACAGGGAGGGGCTACACCTTC
CASSFRGVTGRGYTF
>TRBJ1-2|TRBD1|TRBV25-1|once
TGTGCCAGCAGTGACCCGACAGGGATGTATGGCTACACCTTC
CASSDPTGMYGYTF
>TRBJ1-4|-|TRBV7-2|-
TGTGCCAGCAGCTTGTACCGGACCAGGGGAAGTGAAAAACTGTTTTTT
CASSLYRTRGSEKLFF
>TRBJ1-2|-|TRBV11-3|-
TGTGCCAGCAGCTTAGGGAGCAACTATGGCTACACCTTC
CASSLGSNYGYTF
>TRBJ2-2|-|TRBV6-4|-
TGTGCCAGCAGTGGGGGCCTGAACACCGGGGAGCTGTTTTTT
CASSGGLNTGELFF
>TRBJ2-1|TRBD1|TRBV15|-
TGTGCCACCAGCGGCGGACAGGGGGGTTCGTACACCCACAATGAGCAGTTCTTC
CATSGGQGGSYTHNEQFF
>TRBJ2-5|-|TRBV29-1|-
TGCAGCGTTGAATCCGGCAGGGGAACATCACAGGAGACCCAGTACTTC
CSVESGRGTSQETQYF
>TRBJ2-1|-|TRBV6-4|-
TGTGCCAGCAGTGGTCGCCCGAGCTCCTACAATGAGCAGTTCTTC
CASSGRPSSYNEQFF
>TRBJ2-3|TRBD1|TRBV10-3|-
TGTGCCATCAGTGAACCTGGGACAGGTGCTAGCACAGATACGCAGTATTTT
CAISEPGTGASTDTQYF
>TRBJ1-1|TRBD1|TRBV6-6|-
TGTGCCAGCAGTCGGGACAGGGCTTACACTGAAGCTTTCTTT
CASSRDRAYTEAFF
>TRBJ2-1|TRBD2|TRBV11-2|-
TGTGCCAGCAGCCTCGGTAGCGGGGGGGCGGGTGAGCAGTTCTTC
CASSLGSGGAGEQFF
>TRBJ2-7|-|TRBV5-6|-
TGTGCCAGCAGCCGAACGGGTGAGGGAGGATACGAGCAGTACTTC
CASSRTGEGGYEQYF
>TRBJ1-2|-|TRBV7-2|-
TGTGCCAGCAGCTTCAGACGGGTTTCTAACTATGGCTACACCTTC
CASSFRRVSNYGYTF
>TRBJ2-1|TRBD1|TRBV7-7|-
TGTGCCAGCAGCCGACAGGGGTACAATGAGCAGTTCTTC
CASSRQGYNEQFF
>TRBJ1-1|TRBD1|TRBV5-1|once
TGCGCCAGCAGCTTGGCCGTCGGGACAGGGGTCACTGAAGCTTTCTTT
CASSLAVGTGVTEAFF
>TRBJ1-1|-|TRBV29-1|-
TGCAGCGTCAGACAGGCGGACATCAACACTGAAGCTTTCTTT
CSVRQADINTEAFF
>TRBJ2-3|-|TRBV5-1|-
TGCGCCAGCAGCTTGGGGCAGGCAGATACGCAGTATTTT
CASSLGQADTQYF
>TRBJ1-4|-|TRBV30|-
TGTGCCGCGAACCGTAGATTTTCCGAAAAACTGTTTTTT
CAANRRFSEKLFF
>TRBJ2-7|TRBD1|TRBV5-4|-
TGTGCCAGCAGCGTCGGGACAGGGAGACGCTACGAGCAGTACTTC
CASSVGTGRRYEQYF
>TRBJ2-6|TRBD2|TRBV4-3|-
TGCGCCAGCAGCCAAGGGACTAGCGGGGCCTGGTCTGGGGCCAACGTCCTGACTTTC
CASSQGTSGAWSGANVLTF
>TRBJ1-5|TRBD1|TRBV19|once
TGTGCCAGTAGTATACCACGCCCCGGGACAGGTAGCAATCAGCCCCAGCATTTT
CASSIPRPGTGSNQPQHF
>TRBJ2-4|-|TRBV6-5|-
TGTGCCAGCAGTTATGCGGGGGCTAGGGCCAAAAACATTCAGTACTTC
CASSYAGARAKNIQYF
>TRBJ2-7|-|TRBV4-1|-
TGCGCCAGCAGCCAATCGGGCTACGAGCAGTACTTC
CASSQSGYEQYF